This note documents a single TCR beta chain sequence. Its antigen is not yet known. No much larger clone exists at a distance of one base, and base qualities are not known. In the same sample, other DNA sequences code for this CDR3. The cysteine opens and the phenylalanine closes a CDR3 of 14 amino acids. Here the CDR3 DNA is all that survives: 42 bases in frame from base 1. A distance of 6 bases separates the germline ends of V and J, which lose 0 bases and 3 bases respectively. The germline V gene sets CDR1 to ENHRY and CDR2 to SYGVKD. This entry belongs to a study of shared clonotypes between healthy human individuals (dated by TCRdb to between 2020 and 2021). Study-level background: The cohort included three men and a couple of women between 18 and 49 years of age. Per donor, three plates each were used for CD4 naive and CD4 memory, two for CD8 naive, and one for CD8 memory. The study deeply sequenced blood TCR repertoires of roughly five healthy adults to estimate repertoire size and the extent of clonotype sharing between individuals. To increase sequencing depth and limit assay-specific biases, different laboratories used diverse techniques to prepare libraries and sequence TCR repertoires. Per donor, leukapheresis produced somewhere between about 0.94 and 8.9 billion PBMCs. Overall results and qualifications from the work: Approximately 5% of naive CD4, 3% to 3.5% of naive CD8, 2.3% of memory CD4, and 0.4% of memory CD8 clonotypes were shared across several donors. Pairwise subsampling led to the expectation that sequencing depth would affect the degree of clonotype sharing among donors. Incomplete sequencing was indicated by rarefaction of sorted-subset datasets, despite the large sequencing depth. Sampling was restricted to blood, and TCR repertoires in tissues likely differ from the TCR repertoires found in blood. Because the study included a small number of donors, the genetic and exposure-history diversity represented was limited. Clonotypes shared by all four sorted-subset donors showed higher generation probabilities than non-shared clonotypes. Naive subsets generally had larger estimated clonotype richness than memory subsets.

Donors were healthy HIV-negative adults with no recently reported acute infections or vaccinations. Every donor was a Caucasian adult residing in Nashville, Tennessee, USA. Magnetic negative selection was used to enrich CD4+ T cells, after which naive cells were positively selected on CD45RA and the negative fraction became the memory subset. Blood was obtained by leukapheresis, after which PBMCs were separated by Ficoll-Histopaque density gradient centrifugation and cryopreserved in liquid nitrogen vapor phase. Analytical flow cytometry was used to check the purity and quantity of each magnetically sorted T cell population. Genomic DNA was isolated from each sorted fraction and quantified by UV absorbance on a Nanodrop 2000c. Using the deep immunoSEQ assay, TCR CDR3 regions were amplified from genomic DNA by multiplex PCR. Genomic DNA extracted from each cell subset was distributed evenly over all wells of several immunoSEQ 96-well plates, and each plate served as one replicate. For sorted subsets, each replicate PCR was loaded with 200 ng genomic DNA, equivalent to 25,000 to 35,000 T cell genomes. The purified libraries were quantified using a Qubit 3.0 fluorometer, sized with a Bioanalyzer 2100, and then quantified again using the KAPA Library Quantification kit. Every immunoSEQ 96-well plate was sequenced on a separate single-read 150-cycle Illumina NextSeq 550 flow cell. As for the original processing: Because only junctional sequences without quality scores were contained in the immunoSEQ output, filtering matching that applied to full-length reads could not be performed. To assign V/J genes and CDR3, sequences were annotated using PyIR, a Python wrapper for IgBLAST v1.9, with IMGT germline references. Reads with weak V/J assignments (E-value above 1e-6), missing CDR3, stop codons, out-of-frame junctions, or ambiguous translated residues were removed. V3J clonotypes were defined as sequences sharing the same inferred V gene, J gene, and CDR3 amino acid sequence. Percentage overlap between repertoires was computed as shared unique clonotypes divided by the size of the smaller repertoire. RTK rarefaction, the Chao1 estimator, and Recon v2.1 estimates of unobserved clonotypes were used to assess repertoire richness. Generation probabilities for all TCRbeta clonotypes obtained by the gDNA method from a handful of donors were computed using OLGA. As stored in TCRdb, this immuneACCESS dataset retains in-frame rearrangements with V and J assigned. A fraction of the clones does not appear; measured against another copy, unresolved V genes explain less than half of the discrepancy, and the remainder lacks a known reason. V and J calls and clone size are as listed in that table; D and trimming were resolved from the DNA. In all, the sample holds around 1.1 million clones, and approximately 80% of those were seen once. Approximately 0.95% of the sample is held by the ten biggest clonotypes.

Rearrangement joined TRBV10-3 to TRBJ2-1; the D segment could be TRBD2, given 5 matching bases. Input material: memory CD4+ T cells from PBMCs. The cell subset or site label here, explained by the study, means: CD45RA-negative fraction. This TCR was recovered from a man between 18 and 35 years old in good health. Some clones in this sample may be carry-over from other donors' samples. The DNA reads as follows: TGTGCCATCAGTGAGTCGGGGAGCTACAATGAGCAGTTCTTC. This encodes CAISESGSYNEQFF.